The subject of this entry is one T cell receptor (beta chain). No antigen is known for it. The data belong to a study of cytomegalovirus exposure and HLA in healthy donors. Points from the study as a whole: Cytomegalovirus-associated status was assigned to 150 to 200 TCR beta chains. When analyzed later, a missense DCLRE1C variant was found to be linked to TCR beta V- and J-gene trimming.

The study ran its PCR with 60 Vbeta and 13 Jbeta primers. Only in-frame clones appear in the TCRdb table, and some are missing; sequencing was by immunoSEQ multiplex PCR. The sample lists about 100,000 clones; roughly 82% were seen once. The CDR3 has 16 amino acids. Deletions cut 1 base from V and 1 base from J, with 12 bases between. The V gene's germline CDR1 is SGHTS and CDR2 YDEGEE. The chain combines TRBV5-8 with TRBJ1-5; tentative D call: TRBD1 (6 bases). Input material: PBMCs. The receptor's source is a male donor in good health and CMV-seronegative. CDR3 DNA: TGTGCCAGCAGCTTGTCGGGGGGCGTAAGCAATCAGCCCCAGCATTTT. Translation: CASSLSGGVSNQPQHF.